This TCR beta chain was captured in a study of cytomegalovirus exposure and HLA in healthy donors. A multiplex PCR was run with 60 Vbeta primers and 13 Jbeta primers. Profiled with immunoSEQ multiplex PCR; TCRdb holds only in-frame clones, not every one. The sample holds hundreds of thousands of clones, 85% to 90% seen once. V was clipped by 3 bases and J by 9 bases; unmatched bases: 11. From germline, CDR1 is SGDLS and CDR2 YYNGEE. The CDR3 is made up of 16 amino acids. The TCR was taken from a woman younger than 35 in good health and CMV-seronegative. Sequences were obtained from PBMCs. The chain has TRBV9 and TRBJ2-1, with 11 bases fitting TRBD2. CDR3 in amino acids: CASSALAGGGGGEQFF. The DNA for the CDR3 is TGTGCCAGCAGCGCCTTAGCGGGGGGGGGAGGGGGTGAGCAGTTCTTC.